One and the same sample provided the 16 T cell receptor beta chains below, sequenced in a study of T cell responses to AZD1222 COVID-19 vaccine. Only in-frame clones appear in the TCRdb table, and some are missing; sequencing was by immunoSEQ multiplex PCR. The repertoire has approximately 140,000 clones, roughly 88% of them found once; the top ten carry more than 13%. This specimen consisted of peripheral blood, obtained on day 0 of AZD1222 vaccination. These receptors originate from an adult in good health.

The chain links TRBV7-3 to TRBJ2-1; 12 bases map to TRBD2. CDR1 is SGHTA, CDR2 FQGTGA, per germline. Trimming at V came to 5 bases and at J to 6 bases, leaving 5 bases not matched to a gene. This CDR3 contains 15 residues. For the CDR3, the DNA is TGTGCCAGCAGCCCCACTAGCGGGGGGATCAATGAGCAGTTCTTC. It yields the protein CASSPTSGGINEQFF.

The V call is TRBV19, the J call TRBJ1-1; tentatively, D is TRBD1 (5 bases). This CDR3 region has 16 residues. Looked up from germline, CDR1 is LNHDA and CDR2 is SQIVND (reference sequence). The ends were cut back, 8 bases at V and 2 bases at J, with 21 bases in the middle. The CDR3 loop is CASSGRSTSPNTEAFF. CDR3 sequence (DNA): TGTGCCAGTTCGGGGCGCAGTACCAGTCCCAACACTGAAGCTTTCTTT.

This rearrangement joins TRBV6-5 to TRBJ1-2, with D perhaps TRBD1 (5 bases). This CDR3 is 14 amino acids long. The germline V gene has CDR1 MNHEY and CDR2 SVGAGI. Trimming removed 5 bases from V and 0 bases from J, with 10 bases in between. The CDR3: CASSPGIANYGYTF. DNA of the CDR3: TGTGCCAGCAGTCCAGGGATCGCTAACTATGGCTACACCTTC.

The V call is TRBV5-5, the J call TRBJ1-3, with D possibly TRBD1 on 5 matching bases. This CDR3 comprises 16 residues. Germline CDR1 and CDR2: SGHKS and YYEKEE (reference sequence). The germline V and J ends were trimmed by 1 base and 2 bases, with 13 bases remaining between them. The DNA of the CDR3 is TGTGCCAGCAGCTTGTTGGAAGGGGCTACTGGAAACACCATATATTTT. Translated, it gives CASSLLEGATGNTIYF.

The chain couples TRBV6-5 to TRBJ2-7; D may be TRBD2 (7 bases). V was clipped by 0 bases and J by 4 bases, with 16 bases between them. CDR1 and CDR2 from the germline V gene are MNHEY and SVGAGI. The CDR3 extends over 16 amino acids. This chain's CDR3 is CASSYSMAGAKYEQYF. CDR3 DNA sequence: TGTGCCAGCAGTTACTCGATGGCGGGGGCAAAGTACGAGCAGTACTTC.

V and J are TRBV28 and TRBJ1-3; D remains ambiguous. Germline V CDR1 and CDR2: MDHEN, SYDVKM. Trimming took off 6 bases at V and 0 bases at J, with 12 bases between the two ends. This CDR3 is 15 amino acids long. CDR3 protein: CASSSTPISGNTIYF. Here the CDR3 DNA reads TGTGCCAGCAGCTCGACACCCATCTCTGGAAACACCATATATTTT. Using reference TRBV28 and TRBJ1-3 for the parts outside the CDR3, the full variable domain is DVKVTQSSRYLVKRTGEKVFLECVQDMDHENMFWYRQDPGLGLRLIYFSYDVKMKEKGDIPEGYSVSREKKERFSLILESASTNQTSMYLCASSSTPISGNTIYFGEGSWLTVV.

This chain uses TRBV5-1 with TRBJ2-7; D is tentatively TRBD1 or TRBD2 (5 bases each). This CDR3 has 14 residues. CDR1 and CDR2 from the germline V gene are SGHRS and YFSETQ. Trimming shortened V by 7 bases and J by 0 bases, and 14 bases separated the two germline ends. The CDR3 DNA reads TGCGCCAGCCGGGACCTCCTTACCTCCTACGAGCAGTACTTC. Encoded protein: CASRDLLTSYEQYF.

The chain joins TRBV5-5 to TRBJ2-7, with D maybe TRBD2 (5 bases). Germline V lookup: CDR1 SGHKS, CDR2 YYEKEE (reference sequence). V lost 0 bases, J lost 2 bases, and 9 bases lay in between. CDR3 length: 14 residues. The CDR3 is CASSLAGNTYEQYF. DNA of the CDR3: TGTGCCAGCAGCTTGGCCGGGAATACCTACGAGCAGTACTTC.

The chain joins TRBV6-5 to TRBJ2-7; D remains ambiguous. Germline V CDR1 and CDR2: MNHEY, SVGAGI. The CDR3 contains 14 residues. V lost 3 bases, J lost 3 bases, and 12 bases lay in between. CDR3 sequence (DNA): TGTGCCAGCAGTTATCGAGGACCCGACTACGAGCAGTACTTC. Protein product: CASSYRGPDYEQYF.

V is TRBV18 and J is TRBJ1-2; possibly TRBD1 for D (5 bases). CDR3 length: 17 residues. Germline V CDR1 and CDR2: KGHSH, LQKENI. V lost 0 bases and J 3 bases, leaving 17 bases between the germline ends. Here the CDR3 reads CASSPPGGPQTDYGYTF. For the CDR3, the DNA is TGTGCCAGCTCACCACCCGGGGGACCCCAGACGGACTATGGCTACACCTTC. The entire variable domain, with the rest obtained from reference TRBV18 and TRBJ1-2, is as follows: NAGVMQNPRHLVRRRGQEARLRCSPMKGHSHVYWYRQLPEEGLKFMVYLQKENIIDESGMPKERFSAEFPKEGPSILRIQQVVRGDSAAYFCASSPPGGPQTDYGYTFGSGTRLTVV.

This chain joins TRBV18 and TRBJ1-1; no definite D call. This CDR3 region has 13 residues. Per the germline V gene, CDR1 is KGHSH and CDR2 is LQKENI. V gave up 3 bases and J gave up 3 bases, with 8 bases separating them. As DNA, the CDR3 is TGTGCCAGCTCACCCGAGGAGCACACTGAAGCTTTCTTT. This encodes CASSPEEHTEAFF. The entire variable domain, with the rest obtained from reference TRBV18 and TRBJ1-1, is as follows: NAGVMQNPRHLVRRRGQEARLRCSPMKGHSHVYWYRQLPEEGLKFMVYLQKENIIDESGMPKERFSAEFPKEGPSILRIQQVVRGDSAAYFCASSPEEHTEAFFGQGTRLTVV.

This chain links TRBV24-1 with TRBJ2-7; D not resolved. V was clipped by 4 bases and J by 6 bases, with 9 bases between them. The CDR3 contains 12 residues. Germline CDR1 KGHDR, CDR2 SFDVKD. CDR3 sequence (DNA): TGTGCCACCAGTGACCCAGGTCTCGAGCAGTACTTC. Encoded protein: CATSDPGLEQYF.

The CDR3 bases are TGTGCCTGGAGTAATGCGGGGAAGCCCCAGCATTTT. It encodes CAWSNAGKPQHF. The V and J genes are TRBV30 and TRBJ1-5; no definite D call. The CDR3 has 12 residues. The V gene's germline CDR1 is GTSNPN and CDR2 SVGIG (reference sequence). Between the trimmed V and J ends, which lost 2 bases and 8 bases, there was a span of 10 bases.

The chain carries TRBV6-5 and TRBJ2-2; TRBD1 agrees at 12 bases. From germline, CDR1 is MNHEY and CDR2 SVGAGI. With 0 bases clipped from V and 8 bases from J, the junction kept 4 bases outside the gene matches. This CDR3 comprises 16 residues. The CDR3 DNA reads TGTGCCAGCAGTTACTCTAGGGACAGGGGGCTGGGGGAGCTGTTTTTT. Translated, it gives CASSYSRDRGLGELFF.

The chain has TRBV5-6 and TRBJ1-5; TRBD1 aligns across 8 bases. The germline CDR1 and CDR2 sequences are SGHDT and YYEEEE. V trimming: 9 bases; J trimming: 9 bases; junction bases outside the gene matches: 20. The CDR3 totals 16 residues. The CDR3 is CATSKRGTGGMGPQHF. DNA for the CDR3: TGTGCCACCTCGAAGCGGGGAACAGGGGGAATGGGGCCCCAGCATTTT.

The gene calls are TRBV4-1 and TRBJ2-7; D is perhaps TRBD1 or TRBD2 (5 bases each). The V and J ends lost 3 bases and 2 bases respectively, with 14 bases between them. Per germline, CDR1 MGHRA and CDR2 YSYEKL. This CDR3 has 15 residues. CDR3 residues: CASSHPGPSTYEQYF. CDR3 coding DNA: TGCGCCAGCAGCCATCCGGGACCGTCTACCTACGAGCAGTACTTC.